These 32 T cell receptor beta chains were all obtained from the same sample, sequenced in a study of long-term antiretroviral therapy in people with HIV. immunoSEQ v3.0 was run at survey level. Measured with immunoSEQ multiplex PCR; TCRdb has only the in-frame clones, and not every one. The sample gives approximately 32,000 clones, under 90% of which show up once; roughly 7.3% is in the top ten. The sample here was unsorted PBMCs, taken 0.4 years before starting antiretroviral therapy. The source is a man aged 18 to 35 with HIV.

V is TRBV6-4 and J is TRBJ2-3; 8 nucleotides align to TRBD2. J gave up 2 bases and V 4 bases, and 2 bases lay outside the gene matches. The CDR3 sequence is 14 residues long. Germline CDR1 is MRHNA and CDR2 is SNTAGT. CDR3 protein: CASSAGGPTDTQYF. In DNA, the CDR3 is TGTGCCAGCAGTGCGGGGGGGCCCACAGATACGCAGTATTTT.

The J gene is TRBJ2-1, the V gene TRBV18, with D unclear. Germline-derived CDR1 and CDR2 are KGHSH and LQKENI. This CDR3 is 14 amino acids long. V shed 3 bases and J shed 0 bases, with 6 bases lying between them. This CDR3 is CASSPSLSYNEQFF. DNA for the CDR3: TGTGCCAGCTCACCTAGTCTCTCCTACAATGAGCAGTTCTTC.

This clone was seen once. The chain combines TRBV7-9 with TRBJ2-6; tentatively, D is TRBD1 (5 bases). This CDR3 region has 15 residues. Trimming took 2 bases from V and 1 from J, leaving 6 bases between them. Per the germline V gene, CDR1 is SEHNR and CDR2 is FQNEAQ (reference sequence). The CDR3 nucleotides are TGTGCCAGCAGCTTAAGGGGTTCTGGGGCCAACGTCCTGACTTTC. Protein: CASSLRGSGANVLTF. Supplemented by reference TRBV7-9 and TRBJ2-6, the full variable domain reads DTGVSQNPRHKITKRGQNVTFRCDPISEHNRLYWYRQTLGQGPEFLTYFQNEAQLEKSRLLSDRFSAERPKGSFSTLEIQRTEQGDSAMYLCASSLRGSGANVLTFGAGSRLTVL.

The chain carries TRBV7-9 and TRBJ1-1; D not resolved. CDR3 length: 14 residues. V dropped 5 bases and J dropped 3 bases, with 13 bases sitting between them. CDR1 SEHNR and CDR2 FQNEAQ come from the germline V gene (reference sequence). The CDR3 region is CASSKGSQYTEAFF. The CDR3 coding sequence is TGTGCCAGCAGCAAAGGGAGTCAGTACACTGAAGCTTTCTTT.

The chain carries TRBV5-1 and TRBJ1-1; D not certain. Trimming cost V 3 bases and J 2 bases, with 8 bases left between them. The CDR3 spans 13 residues. Per germline, CDR1 SGHRS and CDR2 YFSETQ. Here the CDR3 reads CASSSGVNTEAFF. The CDR3 bases are TGCGCCAGCAGCTCCGGGGTAAACACTGAAGCTTTCTTT.

CDR3 loop: CASSPRDEQFF. Here the CDR3 DNA reads TGTGCCAGCAGCCCCAGGGATGAGCAGTTCTTC. The chain couples TRBV9 to TRBJ2-1, with D perhaps matching TRBD1 (5 bases). CDR3 length: 11 residues. Germline-derived CDR1 and CDR2 are SGDLS and YYNGEE. Trimming shortened V by 4 bases and J by 8 bases, and 7 bases separated the two germline ends.

The chain joins TRBV6-6 to TRBJ2-7; D is uncertain. The ends were cut back, 5 bases at V and 4 bases at J, with 9 bases in the middle. The germline V gene encodes CDR1 MNHNY and CDR2 SVGAGI (reference sequence). CDR3 length equals 12 residues. The CDR3 coding sequence is TGTGCCAGCAGTCCCAGTCGTTACGAGCAGTACTTC. Encoded protein: CASSPSRYEQYF.

The chain uses TRBV29-1 and TRBJ2-7; 11 positions agree with TRBD2. The germline gives CDR1 SQVTM, CDR2 ANQGSEA. J was trimmed by 4 bases and V by 7 bases; bases with no gene match: 3. The CDR3 extends over 12 amino acids. The CDR3 is CSATSGGYEQYF. The CDR3 DNA reads TGCAGCGCCACTAGCGGGGGTTACGAGCAGTACTTC.

This sequence joins TRBV10-2 and TRBJ2-3, with 10 bases matching TRBD2. V was pared by 6 bases and J by 2 bases, with 5 bases of the junction left unmatched. Germline V gene sequence: CDR1 WSHSY, CDR2 SAAADI. The CDR3 covers 15 residues. The CDR3 sequence: CASRATSGSTDTQYF. Written as DNA, the CDR3 is TGCGCCAGCAGGGCGACTAGCGGGTCCACAGATACGCAGTATTTT.

The genes are TRBV5-4 and TRBJ2-4; 14 bases agree with TRBD2. With 4 bases clipped from V and 8 bases from J, the junction kept 5 bases outside the gene matches. Germline loops: CDR1 SGHNT, CDR2 YYREEE (reference sequence). The CDR3 spans 15 residues. The CDR3 protein is CASSGTSGRGDIQYF. CDR3 DNA: TGTGCCAGCAGCGGGACTAGCGGGAGAGGGGACATTCAGTACTTC.

This rearrangement joins TRBV27 to TRBJ1-1; TRBD1 is a possible D gene (5 bases). This CDR3 spans 13 amino acids. V dropped 6 bases and J dropped 4 bases, with 12 bases sitting between them. CDR1 is MNHEY and CDR2 is SMNVEV in the germline V gene (reference sequence). The chain's CDR3 is CASRTDGGTEAFF. The DNA of the CDR3 is TGTGCCAGCAGAACCGACGGGGGCACTGAAGCTTTCTTT.

This sequence joins TRBV7-3 and TRBJ1-3, with D maybe TRBD1 (6 bases). CDR1 SGHTA and CDR2 FQGTGA come from the germline V gene. Deletions cut 4 bases from V and 0 bases from J, with 10 bases between. The CDR3 totals 15 residues. In nucleotides, the CDR3 is TGTGCCAGCAGCTCCACAGGGACCTCTGGAAACACCATATATTTT. Amino acids: CASSSTGTSGNTIYF.

This sequence joins TRBV7-8 and TRBJ2-5, with 8 bases identical to TRBD1. V lost 5 bases, J lost 4 bases, and 3 bases stayed unmatched. The CDR3 totals 13 residues. The germline V gene encodes CDR1 SGHVS and CDR2 FQNEAQ. CDR3 region: CASSPGGRETQYF. In nucleotides, the CDR3 is TGTGCCAGCAGCCCAGGGGGCCGAGAGACCCAGTACTTC.

The sample holds one count of this clone. The chain carries TRBV4-3 and TRBJ2-1; TRBD2 aligns across 9 bases. Trimming took 0 bases from V and 7 from J; bases not matched to a gene: 4. The germline V gene has CDR1 LGHNA and CDR2 YSLEER. The CDR3 contains 15 residues. CDR3 protein: CASSQDGAGGNEQFF. The CDR3 DNA reads TGCGCCAGCAGCCAAGATGGAGCGGGAGGTAATGAGCAGTTCTTC.

The rearrangement uses TRBV7-6 and TRBJ1-3; D is undetermined. Germline assignment: CDR1 SGHVS and CDR2 FNYEAQ. With 1 base removed from V and 4 bases from J, the gap between germline ends came to 8 bases. The CDR3 consists of 14 residues. The CDR3 nucleotides are TGTGCCAGCAGCTTAGGAGTGGCGGGAAACACCATATATTTT. It encodes CASSLGVAGNTIYF.

The genes are TRBV6-4 and TRBJ2-5; the D is unclear. Trimming took 5 bases from V and 5 from J, leaving 12 bases between them. The CDR3 consists of 13 residues. In germline, CDR1 is MRHNA, CDR2 SNTAGT. The CDR3: CASSNMIGETQYF. The CDR3 coding sequence is TGTGCCAGCAGTAACATGATAGGGGAGACCCAGTACTTC.

The chain combines TRBV7-9 with TRBJ2-7, with D maybe TRBD1 (6 bases). Germline V gives CDR1 SEHNR, CDR2 FQNEAQ (reference sequence). CDR3 size: 15 residues. V was shortened by 5 bases and J by 2 bases, with 16 bases between the two germline ends. This CDR3 is CASSAPGHGTYEQYF. The CDR3, as DNA: TGTGCCAGCAGCGCCCCGGGACATGGTACCTACGAGCAGTACTTC.

The V call is TRBV6-1, the J call TRBJ2-5; D assignment may be TRBD1 or TRBD2 (5 bases each). V was pared by 0 bases and J by 5 bases, with 13 bases between. This CDR3 is built from 15 residues. Germline values: CDR1 MNHNS, CDR2 SASEGT. The CDR3 DNA sequence: TGTGCCAGCAGTGAAGCGCCAAGGGACGGCGAGACCCAGTACTTC. Protein: CASSEAPRDGETQYF.

The genes are TRBV19 and TRBJ1-5, with D perhaps TRBD1 (6 bases). This CDR3 has 17 amino acids. Trimming pared 0 bases from V and 3 bases from J, leaving 15 bases between. Germline-derived CDR1 and CDR2 are LNHDA and SQIVND (reference sequence). CDR3 DNA sequence: TGTGCCAGTAGTATAGATCGGTCTTCAGGGGTCAATCAGCCCCAGCATTTT. Protein product: CASSIDRSSGVNQPQHF.

V is TRBV28 and J is TRBJ1-3; D is undetermined. This CDR3 comprises 16 residues. Germline V gene lookup returns CDR1 MDHEN and CDR2 SYDVKM. Trimming pared 4 bases from V and 0 bases from J, leaving 13 bases between. The CDR3 region is CASSSGFALSGNTIYF. In DNA form, the CDR3 reads TGTGCCAGCAGTTCCGGCTTCGCGCTCTCTGGAAACACCATATATTTT.

The chain is built from TRBV15 and TRBJ1-3, with unresolved D. The CDR3 length is 13 residues. Per the germline V gene, CDR1 is LNHNV and CDR2 is YYDKDF (reference sequence). Between the trimmed V and J ends, which lost 8 bases and 4 bases, there was a span of 12 bases. The CDR3 DNA is TGTGCCACCGGATCCCAAGTGGGAAACACCATATATTTT. Its protein is CATGSQVGNTIYF.

Only a few counts were recorded for this clone. V gene TRBV2 combines with J gene TRBJ1-1; possible D gene TRBD1, 5 bases. The CDR3 covers 13 residues. V lost 1 base and J 11 bases, leaving 14 bases between the germline ends. Germline CDR1 reads SNHLY; CDR2 reads FYNNEI. CDR3 loop: CASSEEGRVFAFF. CDR3 nucleotide sequence: TGTGCCAGCAGTGAAGAAGGCAGGGTCTTTGCTTTCTTT.

The J gene is TRBJ2-7, the V gene TRBV28; no clear D. The CDR3 contains 12 residues. Deletions cut 3 bases from V and 1 base from J, with 4 bases between. Looked up from germline, CDR1 is MDHEN and CDR2 is SYDVKM. CDR3 DNA: TGTGCCAGCAGTTTTGCTTCCTACGAGCAGTACTTC. Amino acids: CASSFASYEQYF.

The J gene is TRBJ2-2, the V gene TRBV10-3; 10 nucleotides match TRBD2. J was trimmed by 5 bases and V by 3 bases; bases with no gene match: 3. CDR1 ENHRY and CDR2 SYGVKD come from the germline V gene. CDR3 length: 15 amino acids. The DNA of the CDR3 is TGTGCCATCAGTGAAGAGCGGGGGGGTACCGGGGAGCTGTTTTTT. Protein product: CAISEERGGTGELFF.

This clone was recorded a few times. The chain joins TRBV5-1 to TRBJ2-7; D gene ambiguous. CDR3 length equals 13 residues. Germline CDR1 reads SGHRS; CDR2 reads YFSETQ. Between the trimmed V and J ends, which lost 2 bases and 3 bases, there was a span of 9 bases. This chain's CDR3 is CASSFRADYEQYF. The CDR3 nucleotides read TGCGCCAGCAGCTTTCGGGCCGACTACGAGCAGTACTTC.

The chain uses TRBV6-6 and TRBJ1-4; unclear D gene. CDR1 and CDR2 (germline): MNHNY, SVGAGI (reference sequence). V was clipped by 0 bases and J by 5 bases, with 1 base between them. The CDR3 is 12 residues long. CDR3 region: CASSYSNEKLFF. The CDR3 region has the DNA TGTGCCAGCAGTTACTCGAATGAAAAACTGTTTTTT.

The chain is built from TRBV7-3 and TRBJ2-3; 8 nucleotides line up with TRBD2. The germline CDR1 and CDR2 sequences are SGHTA and FQGTGA. The CDR3 runs to 17 residues. After removal of 0 bases from V and 6 bases from J, the junction contained 11 bases not matched to a gene. CDR3 residues: CASSLTSPRGGSDTQYF. The CDR3 bases are TGTGCCAGCAGCTTAACGTCGCCCCGGGGGGGTTCGGATACGCAGTATTTT.

The rearrangement links TRBV5-1 to TRBJ2-5; 8 nucleotides agree with TRBD1. The CDR3 spans 14 residues. CDR1 is SGHRS, CDR2 YFSETQ, per germline. Unmatched junction bases numbered 5, after V lost 2 bases and J lost 5 bases. This chain's CDR3 is CASSLGTGGETQYF. In DNA, the CDR3 is TGCGCCAGCAGCTTAGGGACAGGCGGGGAGACCCAGTACTTC. The entire variable domain, with the rest obtained from reference TRBV5-1 and TRBJ2-5, is as follows: KAGVTQTPRYLIKTRGQQVTLSCSPISGHRSVSWYQQTPGQGLQFLFEYFSETQRNKGNFPGRFSGRQFSNSRSEMNVSTLELGDSALYLCASSLGTGGETQYFGPGTRLLVL.

V and J are TRBV15 and TRBJ1-3; no definite D call. V was trimmed by 1 base and J by 0 bases, leaving 10 bases between them. The CDR3 sequence is 16 residues long. Per the germline V gene, CDR1 is LNHNV and CDR2 is YYDKDF (reference sequence). The CDR3 region is CATSRATAYSGNTIYF. The DNA of the CDR3 is TGTGCCACCAGCAGAGCCACAGCCTACTCTGGAAACACCATATATTTT.

The chain couples TRBV7-9 to TRBJ1-2; D not resolved. V lost 6 bases to trimming and J lost 4 bases, with 9 bases between them. Germline CDR1 SEHNR, CDR2 FQNEAQ (reference sequence). The length of the CDR3 is 12 residues. Here the CDR3 DNA reads TGTGCCAGCAGGCCACAGCTCTATGGCTACACCTTC. Translation gives CASRPQLYGYTF.

The CDR3 DNA sequence: TGTGCCAGCAGCTTAGACTCGCGGGGGGAGGAGAGAGCTTTCTTT. It specifies CASSLDSRGEERAFF. The chain uses TRBV11-1 and TRBJ1-1; D possibly corresponds to TRBD1 (5 bases). Trimming stripped 1 base from V and 10 bases from J, with 19 bases between. This CDR3 has 15 residues. Germline CDR1 reads SGHAT; CDR2 reads FQDESV (reference sequence). The full variable domain, its missing parts supplied by reference TRBV11-1 and TRBJ1-1, is EAEVAQSPRYKITEKSQAVAFWCDPISGHATLYWYRQILGQGPELLVQFQDESVVDDSQLPKDRFSAERLKGVDSTLKIQPAELGDSAMYLCASSLDSRGEERAFFGQGTRLTVV.

The rearrangement uses TRBV6-5 and TRBJ1-1; D remains unclear. V dropped 5 bases and J dropped 4 bases, with 11 bases sitting between them. The CDR3 length is 13 residues. The germline V gene has CDR1 MNHEY and CDR2 SVGAGI. The CDR3 reads CASSAIARTEAFF. The CDR3 DNA is TGTGCCAGCAGTGCTATCGCGCGCACTGAAGCTTTCTTT.